The next 6 T cell receptor beta chains were all read from a single sample in a study of identical twins. TCRdb called the 5' RACE reads again in MiXCR, with one record for every CDR3 protein. This sample has 200,000 to 250,000 distinct CDR3 sequences, with over 5.5% found just once. The sample was also linked to a second study, of T cells expressing NK-cell markers.

Sequenced input: CD8+ T cells sorted from blood. These TCRs come from a woman younger than 35 in good health.

This clonotype was seen many times. This chain joins TRBV15 and TRBJ2-3; D is unresolved. The CDR3 is 13 amino acids. Looked up from germline, CDR1 is LNHNV and CDR2 is YYDKDF (reference sequence). V was shortened by 2 bases and J by 6 bases, with 9 bases between the two germline ends. DNA of the CDR3: TGTGCCACCAGCAGAAAGCCTTGGGATACGCAGTATTTT. Its protein product is CATSRKPWDTQYF.

The chain is built from TRBV20-1 and TRBJ2-7; 9 nucleotides line up with TRBD1. This CDR3 contains 15 residues. Germline CDR1 and CDR2: DFQATT and SNEGSKA (reference sequence). V was clipped by 6 bases and J by 2 bases; unmatched bases: 11. The DNA for the CDR3 is TGCAGTGCCGAAGATGGGGACAGGGTCACCTACGAGCAGTACTTC. Its protein is CSAEDGDRVTYEQYF.

This clonotype has more than one count but fewer than ten. V and J are TRBV30 and TRBJ2-3; 9 positions agree with TRBD2. This CDR3 has 16 amino acids. Germline trimming cut 0 bases from V and 0 bases from J; bases unmatched to any gene: 4. Germline V CDR1 and CDR2: GTSNPN, SVGIG (reference sequence). The CDR3 sequence: CAWSVGLASSTDTQYF. The DNA for the CDR3 is TGTGCCTGGAGTGTAGGACTAGCGTCTAGCACAGATACGCAGTATTTT.

There are a few counts of this clonotype. The rearrangement links TRBV1 to TRBJ2-7; whether TRBD1, the table's D call, matches the DNA was not checked. TRBV1 is shown as a pseudogene. The CDR3 runs 16 residues. The CDR3 coding sequence is TGCACCAGCAGCCAAGCTGGGCGGGGCAGGGGATGGGAGCAGTACTTC. Protein sequence: CTSSQAGRGRGWEQYF.

This clonotype has a handful of counts. The rearrangement links TRBV27 to TRBJ2-5, with a weak D call TRBD2 (6 bases). Germline CDR1 and CDR2: MNHEY and SMNVEV (reference sequence). Trimming left V 6 bases short and J 2 bases short, with 13 bases between. The CDR3 loop spans 14 amino acids. The CDR3 sequence is CASRARGGQETQYF. In DNA, the CDR3 is TGTGCCAGCAGGGCACGGGGAGGACAAGAGACCCAGTACTTC.

This clonotype was observed at least ten times. The CDR3 DNA reads as TGTGCCAGCAGCGTCGGCGGGGGGAACAATGAGCAGTTCTTC. It encodes CASSVGGGNNEQFF. The V call is TRBV9, the J call TRBJ2-1; 8 nucleotides align to TRBD2. CDR3 length: 14 residues. Trimming removed 2 bases from V and 5 bases from J; junction bases left unmatched: 3. CDR1 and CDR2 (germline): SGDLS, YYNGEE.